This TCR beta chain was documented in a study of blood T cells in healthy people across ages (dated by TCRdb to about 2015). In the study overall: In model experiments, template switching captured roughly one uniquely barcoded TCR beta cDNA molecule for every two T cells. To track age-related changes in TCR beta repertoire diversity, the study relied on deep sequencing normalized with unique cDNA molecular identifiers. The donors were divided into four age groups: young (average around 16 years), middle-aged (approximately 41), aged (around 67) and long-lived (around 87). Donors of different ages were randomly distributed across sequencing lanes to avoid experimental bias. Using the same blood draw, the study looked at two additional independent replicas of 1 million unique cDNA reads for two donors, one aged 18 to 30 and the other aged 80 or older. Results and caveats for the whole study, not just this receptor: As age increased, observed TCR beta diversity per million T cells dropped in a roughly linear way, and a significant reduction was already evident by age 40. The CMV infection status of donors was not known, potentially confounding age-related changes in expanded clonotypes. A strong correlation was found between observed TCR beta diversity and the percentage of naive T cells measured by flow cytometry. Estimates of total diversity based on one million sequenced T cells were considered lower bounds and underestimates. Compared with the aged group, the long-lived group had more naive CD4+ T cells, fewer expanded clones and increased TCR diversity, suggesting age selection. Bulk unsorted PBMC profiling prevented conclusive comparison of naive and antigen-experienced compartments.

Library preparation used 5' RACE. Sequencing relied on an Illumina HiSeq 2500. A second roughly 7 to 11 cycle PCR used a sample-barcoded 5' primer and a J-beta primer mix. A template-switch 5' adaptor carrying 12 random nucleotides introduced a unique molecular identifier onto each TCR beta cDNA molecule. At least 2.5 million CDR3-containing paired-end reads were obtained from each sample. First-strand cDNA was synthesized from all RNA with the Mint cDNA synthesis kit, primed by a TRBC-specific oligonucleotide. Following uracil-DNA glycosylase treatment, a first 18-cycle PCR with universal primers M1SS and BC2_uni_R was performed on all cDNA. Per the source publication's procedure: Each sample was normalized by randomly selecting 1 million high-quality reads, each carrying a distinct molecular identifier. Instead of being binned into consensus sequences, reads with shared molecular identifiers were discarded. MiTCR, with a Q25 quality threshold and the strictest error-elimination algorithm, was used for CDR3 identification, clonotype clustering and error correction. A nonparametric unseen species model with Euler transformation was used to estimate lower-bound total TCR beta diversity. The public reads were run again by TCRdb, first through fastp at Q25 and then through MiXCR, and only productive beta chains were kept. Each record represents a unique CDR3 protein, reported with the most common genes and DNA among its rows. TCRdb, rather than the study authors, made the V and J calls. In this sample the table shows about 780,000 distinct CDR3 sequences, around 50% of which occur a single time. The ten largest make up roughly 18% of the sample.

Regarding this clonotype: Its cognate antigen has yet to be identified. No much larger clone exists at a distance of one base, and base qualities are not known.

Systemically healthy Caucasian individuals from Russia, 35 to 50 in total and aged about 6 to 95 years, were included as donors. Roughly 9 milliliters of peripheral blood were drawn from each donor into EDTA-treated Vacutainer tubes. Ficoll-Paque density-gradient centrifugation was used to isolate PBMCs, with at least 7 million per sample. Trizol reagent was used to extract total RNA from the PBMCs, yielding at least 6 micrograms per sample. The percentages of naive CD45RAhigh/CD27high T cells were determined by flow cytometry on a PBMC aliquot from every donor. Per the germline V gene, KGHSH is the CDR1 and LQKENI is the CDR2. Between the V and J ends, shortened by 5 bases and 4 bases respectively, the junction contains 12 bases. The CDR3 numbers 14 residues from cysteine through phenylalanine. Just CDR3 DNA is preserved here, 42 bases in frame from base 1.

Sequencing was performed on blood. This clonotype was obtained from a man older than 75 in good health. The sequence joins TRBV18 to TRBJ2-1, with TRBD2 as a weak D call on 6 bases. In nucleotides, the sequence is TGTGCCAGCTCAACGGGGGAGAGGTACAATGAGCAGTTCTTC. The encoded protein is CASSTGERYNEQFF.